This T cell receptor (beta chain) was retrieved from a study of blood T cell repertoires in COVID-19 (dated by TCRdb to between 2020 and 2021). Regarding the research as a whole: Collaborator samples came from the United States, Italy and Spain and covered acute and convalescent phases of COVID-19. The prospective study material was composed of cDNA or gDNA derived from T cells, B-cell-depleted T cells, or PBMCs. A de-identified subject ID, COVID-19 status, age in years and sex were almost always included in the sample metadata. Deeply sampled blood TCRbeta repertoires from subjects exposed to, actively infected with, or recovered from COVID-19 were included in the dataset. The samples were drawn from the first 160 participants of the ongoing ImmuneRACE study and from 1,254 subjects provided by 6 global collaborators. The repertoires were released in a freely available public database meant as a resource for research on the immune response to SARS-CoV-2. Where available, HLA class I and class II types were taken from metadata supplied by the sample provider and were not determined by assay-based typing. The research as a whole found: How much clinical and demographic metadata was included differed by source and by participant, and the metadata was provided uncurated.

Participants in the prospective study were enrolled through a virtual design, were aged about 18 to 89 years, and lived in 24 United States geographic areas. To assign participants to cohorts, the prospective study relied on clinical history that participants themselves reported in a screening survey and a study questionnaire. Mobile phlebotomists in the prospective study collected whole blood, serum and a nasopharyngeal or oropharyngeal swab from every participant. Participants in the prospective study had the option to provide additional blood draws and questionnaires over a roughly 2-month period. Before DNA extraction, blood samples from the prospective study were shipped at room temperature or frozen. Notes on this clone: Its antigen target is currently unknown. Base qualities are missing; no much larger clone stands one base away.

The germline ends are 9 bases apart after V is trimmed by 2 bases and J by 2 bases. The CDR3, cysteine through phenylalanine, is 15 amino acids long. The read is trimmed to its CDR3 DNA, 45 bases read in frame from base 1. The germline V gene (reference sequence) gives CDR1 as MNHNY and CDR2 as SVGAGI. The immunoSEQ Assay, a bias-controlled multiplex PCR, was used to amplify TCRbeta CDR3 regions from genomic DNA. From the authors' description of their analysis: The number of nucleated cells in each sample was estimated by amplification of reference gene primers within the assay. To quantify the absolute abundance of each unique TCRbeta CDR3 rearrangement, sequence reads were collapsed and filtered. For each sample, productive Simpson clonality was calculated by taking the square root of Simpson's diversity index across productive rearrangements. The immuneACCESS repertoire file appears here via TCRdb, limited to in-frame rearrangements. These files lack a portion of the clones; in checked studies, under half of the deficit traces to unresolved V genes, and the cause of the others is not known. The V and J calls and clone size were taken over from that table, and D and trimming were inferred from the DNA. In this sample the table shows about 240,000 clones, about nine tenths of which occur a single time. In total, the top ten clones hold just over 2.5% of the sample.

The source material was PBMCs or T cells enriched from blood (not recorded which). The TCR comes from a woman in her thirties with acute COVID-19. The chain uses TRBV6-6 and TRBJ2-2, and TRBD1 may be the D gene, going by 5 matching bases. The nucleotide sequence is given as TGTGCCAGCAGTTACACAGGCGGAAACACCGGGGAGCTGTTTTTT. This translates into CASSYTGGNTGELFF.